This record concerns one T cell receptor (beta chain) sequence. This entry is derived from a study of CD8+CD57+ T cells in acquired aplastic anemia. Genomic DNA served as template for TCR beta VDJ and CDR3 profiling. TCRdb reanalysed the reads using MiXCR and keeps one entry per CDR3 protein. The profile shows 200,000 or so distinct CDR3 sequences, around 66% of them singletons. Trimming cost V 3 bases and J 5 bases, with 10 bases left between them. Germline-derived CDR1 and CDR2 are SGHTA and FQGTGA. The CDR3 has 13 amino acids. This TCR was sampled from a human donor with severe aplastic anemia or a healthy control (not recorded which). Sample: sorted CD4+, CD8+, or CD8+CD57+ T cells (not recorded which) from PBMCs. The rearrangement joins TRBV7-3 to TRBJ1-1; no firm D call. The CDR3 region has the DNA TGTGCCAGCAGCTTTTCGGGAGAGACTGAAGCTTTCTTT. This gives the protein CASSFSGETEAFF.